Listed here is a single T cell receptor (beta chain). Its cognate antigen has yet to be identified. Base qualities are not provided; no much larger clone lies one nucleotide away. TCRdb names Illumina NovaSeq 6000 as the instrument used. TCRalpha and TCRbeta cDNA libraries were built by 5'RACE with constant-segment primers, adding sample barcodes and unique molecular identifiers. RNA was extracted from every sample with Trizol reagent. Library amplification was performed in two PCR steps, and a second sample barcode and Illumina TruSeq adapters were introduced in the second step. Sequencing of libraries was performed on an Illumina NovaSeq with 2 x 150 bp paired-end reads. Regarding the original processing steps: The reads were demultiplexed and collapsed into UMI-guided consensus sequences using migec v1.2.7. With mixcr v2.1.11, UMI consensuses were aligned to TRA and TRB V and J templates and assembled into clonotypes. Expanded or contracted clonotypes were those called significant by both edgeR and NoisET, with noise models trained on biological replicates. For edgeR calls, the cutoffs were a false discovery rate-adjusted p below 0.01 and a log2 fold-change threshold of 1. PCA with hierarchical clustering of max-normalized trajectories of the 1000 most abundant clonotypes was used as exploratory dynamics analysis. Separately sequenced CD4+ and CD8+ repertoires were used to assign the CD4 or CD8 phenotype of responding clones. The public reads were run again by TCRdb, first through fastp at Q25 and then through MiXCR, and only productive beta chains were kept. Each CDR3 protein appears once, grouped with its most common genes and DNA. The V and J calls follow TCRdb's processing rather than the paper's. The sample table records some 350,000 distinct CDR3 sequences; more than 15% of these occur just once. The top ten clonotypes cover around 22% of the sample.

The sample comes from a study of T-cell memory formation after mild COVID-19 (dated by TCRdb to the early 2020s). Some background on the complete study: Most TCR sequence clusters were specific to one of the two donors. In a couple of donors, T-cell clones that expanded and contracted after mild COVID-19 were tracked by sequencing TCRalpha and TCRbeta repertoires over time. The cohort comprised two young, previously healthy adult volunteers, one female and one male.

Ficoll-Paque density gradient centrifugation was used to isolate PBMCs. V sheds 1 base and J sheds 2 bases, leaving 8 bases between their ends. Including cysteine and phenylalanine, the CDR3 has 14 amino acids. Of all the DNA, just the CDR3 is kept, 42 bases in frame from base 1. The germline V gene (reference sequence) provides CDR1 LNHNV and CDR2 YYDKDF. The research as a whole found: Contracting CD4+ clones appeared mostly in the CM and EM memory subsets, whereas CD8+ clones were enriched in EMRA. The study included only a couple of mild cases, and larger cohorts that include severe cases with pre-infection samples were judged to be necessary. From day 15 to 85, contracting clones showed balanced CD4/CD8 phenotypes, whereas a second wave of clones that expanded from day 15 to 37 leaned towards CD4+. The second-wave clones that peaked on day 37 were not confirmed to be SARS-CoV-2 specific. Some responding clones were found in pre-infection memory, which suggests that pre-existing cross-reactive memory T cells took part in the SARS-CoV-2 response.

This sequence uses TRBV15 and TRBJ2-5, with the D gene call left open. The sequence was obtained from a man aged 18-30 years who had mild COVID-19 (a few samples of this study predate the infection). The sample titles of this study are shuffled in the database, so cell type and time point are left out; the donor was told from shared clones. Material: PBMCs or a T cell subset sorted from them (not recorded which). The bases read TGTGCCACCAGCAGAGGACGGAATCAAGAGACCCAGTACTTC. Its product reads: CATSRGRNQETQYF.